A selection of T cell receptor beta chains follows, all from one sample in a study of blood T cells in healthy people across ages. TCRdb used MiXCR to reprocess the 5' RACE reads, holding one entry per CDR3 protein. The table shows about 670,000 distinct CDR3 sequences, with 40% to 50% occurring only once. Sequences were obtained from blood. The receptors shown here come from a man older than 75 in good health. CDR3s include the opening cysteine and the closing phenylalanine or tryptophan. D genes are given only for firm matches. Rows may omit the clone size; those that give it use once, few, many or a size class.

d_call j_call v_call clone_size cdr3_aa cdr3_nt
TRBD2 TRBJ2-7 TRBV6-1 NA CASRAGGREQYF TGTGCCAGCAGAGCGGGGGGGCGGGAGCAGTACTTC
NA TRBJ1-1 TRBV12-3/TRBV12-4 NA CASRRQAGMNTEAFF TGTGCCAGCAGACGACAGGCGGGTATGAACACTGAAGCTTTCTTT
NA TRBJ2-1 TRBV5-1 many CASSLGQAHYNEQFF TGCGCCAGCAGCTTGGGACAGGCACATTACAATGAGCAGTTCTTC
TRBD2 TRBJ2-5 TRBV5-6 NA CASSPYPGLASQETQYF TGTGCCAGCAGCCCTTACCCGGGACTAGCGTCCCAAGAGACCCAGTACTTC
NA TRBJ1-1 TRBV20-1 NA CSAGRDTLNTEAFF TGCAGTGCTGGGAGGGACACTCTGAACACTGAAGCTTTCTTT
NA TRBJ1-4 TRBV5-1 few CASSLAGVVNEKLFF TGCGCCAGCAGCCTTGCTGGGGTCGTTAATGAAAAACTGTTTTTT
NA TRBJ2-2 TRBV5-6 many CASSRPGWELFF TGTGCCAGCAGCCGTCCGGGTTGGGAGCTGTTTTTT
TRBD1 TRBJ2-5 TRBV5-1 few CASSPIGDRVGEQYF TGCGCCAGCAGCCCCATCGGGGACAGGGTAGGTGAGCAGTACTTC
TRBD1 TRBJ1-6 TRBV20-1 NA CSARYGTGSNSPPHF TGCAGTGCTCGATACGGGACAGGGTCTAATTCACCCCCCCACTTT
TRBD1 TRBJ2-7 TRBV7-2 NA CASSSGTGASYEQYF TGTGCCAGCAGCTCCGGGACAGGAGCTTCCTACGAGCAGTACTTC
TRBD1 TRBJ2-5 TRBV3-1 few CASSSTGRETQYF TGTGCCAGCAGCTCGACAGGGCGAGAGACCCAGTACTTC
TRBD2 TRBJ2-7 TRBV10-3 NA CAISESEGGRYEQYF TGTGCCATCAGTGAGTCGGAGGGCGGGAGATACGAGCAGTACTTC
NA TRBJ2-7 TRBV5-1 NA CASSLTTGLAYEQYF TGCGCCAGCAGCTTGACCACAGGGTTGGCCTACGAGCAGTACTTC
NA TRBJ2-6 TRBV5-6 few CASSLIGPASGANVLTF TGTGCCAGCAGCTTGATCGGGCCAGCCTCTGGGGCCAACGTCCTGACTTTC
NA TRBJ1-1 TRBV6-1 NA CASSPRTLSDTEAFF TGTGCCAGCAGTCCCCGGACCCTGTCGGACACTGAAGCTTTCTTT
TRBD2 TRBJ2-1 TRBV11-2 NA CASSFSSGGSGFF TGTGCCAGCAGCTTTTCTAGCGGAGGGAGCGGGTTCTTC
TRBD1 TRBJ2-5 TRBV12-3/TRBV12-4 many CASSQRQGAEETQYF TGTGCCAGCAGCCAGAGACAGGGGGCTGAAGAGACCCAGTACTTC
NA TRBJ2-7 TRBV11-2 NA CASSLDSFSTKPEQYF TGTGCCAGCAGCTTAGATAGTTTCTCAACAAAACCCGAGCAGTACTTT
TRBD2 TRBJ2-1 TRBV6-2/TRBV6-3 few CASSYWTSGQDNEQFF TGTGCCAGCAGTTACTGGACTAGCGGACAGGACAATGAGCAGTTCTTC
NA TRBJ2-1 TRBV28 few CASTLGAEQFF TGTGCCAGCACCCTGGGTGCTGAGCAGTTCTTC
TRBD1 TRBJ2-1 TRBV20-1 NA CSASEPGGTHNEQFF TGCAGTGCTAGCGAGCCAGGGGGTACCCACAATGAGCAGTTCTTC
NA TRBJ1-1 TRBV11-3 NA CASSLDRGPEAFF TGTGCCAGCAGCTTAGATCGGGGGCCTGAAGCTTTCTTT
NA TRBJ2-3 TRBV9 NA CASSVDWGAVADTQYF TGTGCCAGCAGCGTAGATTGGGGGGCCGTCGCAGATACGCAGTATTTT
TRBD2 TRBJ2-6 TRBV7-2 NA CASSLGGGRLTGANVLTF TGTGCCAGCAGCTTAGGCGGGGGGCGTTTAACTGGGGCCAACGTCCTGACTTTC
NA TRBJ2-4 TRBV6-2/TRBV6-3 NA CASSYGGFRNIQYF TGTGCCAGCAGTTACGGCGGGTTTAGAAACATTCAGTACTTC
NA TRBJ2-3 TRBV20-1 NA CSADGQSTDTQYF TGCAGTGCCGACGGACAGAGCACAGATACGCAGTATTTT
NA TRBJ1-2 TRBV20-1 NA CSARDGVQGGYTF TGCAGTGCTAGAGATGGGGTACAGGGAGGCTACACCTTC
NA TRBJ1-6 TRBV28 NA CASSFPQGSNSPLHF TGTGCCAGCAGTTTTCCACAAGGGTCCAATTCACCCCTCCACTTT
TRBD1 TRBJ1-5 TRBV20-1 NA CSARDRDRGKSQPQHF TGCAGTGCTAGAGATCGGGACAGGGGCAAGAGTCAGCCCCAGCATTTT
TRBD2 TRBJ2-7 TRBV4-3 few CASSQDGLAVSYEQYF TGCGCCAGCAGCCAAGATGGGCTAGCGGTATCCTACGAGCAGTACTTC
NA TRBJ2-7 TRBV20-1 few CSALGTGYEQYF TGCAGTGCCCTGGGGACTGGCTACGAGCAGTACTTC
NA TRBJ2-5 TRBV6-2/TRBV6-3 few CASRLGRVETQYF TGTGCCAGCAGATTGGGGAGAGTTGAGACCCAGTACTTC
TRBD1 TRBJ2-1 TRBV27 NA CASRRSRGSSYNEQFF TGTGCCAGCAGGAGAAGCAGGGGGAGTTCCTACAATGAGCAGTTCTTC
NA TRBJ1-1 TRBV5-5 NA CASSLEGLGWTEAFF TGTGCCAGCAGCTTGGAGGGTCTGGGTTGGACTGAAGCTTTCTTT
TRBD2 TRBJ2-5 TRBV6-2/TRBV6-3 NA CASSPIRTSGKLAETQYF TGTGCCAGCAGTCCTATTCGGACTAGCGGGAAATTAGCAGAGACCCAGTACTTC
TRBD2 TRBJ2-2 TRBV12-3/TRBV12-4 NA CASNPSGYDGELFF TGTGCCAGCAACCCTAGCGGGTATGACGGGGAGCTGTTTTTT
NA TRBJ2-1 TRBV20-1 many CSASAVQVNEQFF TGCAGTGCTAGTGCGGTACAAGTCAATGAGCAGTTCTTC
NA TRBJ1-2 TRBV6-2/TRBV6-3 few CASKRRTVDYGYTF TGTGCCAGCAAGCGAAGGACAGTAGACTATGGCTACACCTTC
NA TRBJ2-3 TRBV4-3 NA CASSQEVGGAGIDTQYF TGCGCCAGCAGCCAAGAGGTTGGAGGGGCCGGCATAGATACGCAGTATTTT
NA TRBJ2-7 TRBV25-1 NA CASSAPRDPQHEQYF TGTGCCAGCAGTGCGCCCCGGGACCCCCAACACGAGCAGTACTTC
TRBD1 TRBJ1-3 TRBV29-1 NA CSVGTGFTGNTIYF TGCAGCGTTGGGACAGGGTTTACTGGAAACACCATATATTTT